The 13 T cell receptor beta chains below all came from one sample that was sequenced in a study of blood T cell repertoires in COVID-19 (dated by TCRdb to 2018 to 2021). Libraries were prepared through the immunoSEQ multiplex PCR assay. As stored in TCRdb, this immuneACCESS dataset retains in-frame rearrangements with V and J assigned. A fraction of the clones does not appear; measured against another copy, unresolved V genes explain less than half of the discrepancy, and the remainder lacks a known reason. Present in this sample are approximately 90,000 clones, approximately 80% of which were seen just once. The ten biggest clones cover over 5.5% of the sample. Sequenced material: peripheral blood. Receptor source: a man between 65 and 85 years old with COVID-19, enrolled during active disease.

J is TRBJ1-5 and V is TRBV19; D ambiguous. This CDR3 spans 18 amino acids. Trimming removed 6 bases at V and 0 bases at J, with 21 bases between. Germline V lookup: CDR1 LNHDA, CDR2 SQIVND (reference sequence). CDR3 residues: CASSHPSVRYYSNQPQHF. For the CDR3, the DNA is TGTGCCAGTAGCCACCCTTCGGTCCGATATTATAGCAATCAGCCCCAGCATTTT.

The V and J genes are TRBV28 and TRBJ1-6; the D is unclear. The length of the CDR3 is 18 residues. The germline CDR1 and CDR2 sequences are MDHEN and SYDVKM. The V gene lost 6 bases and the J gene lost 5 bases, with 23 bases spanning the gap. The CDR3 DNA reads TGTGCCAGCAGCCAGAGGGCAGAGACTCCCCTAAATAATTCACCCCTCCACTTT. This gives the protein CASSQRAETPLNNSPLHF.

The chain joins TRBV27 to TRBJ1-5, with D uncertain. This CDR3 contains 13 residues. Germline-derived CDR1 and CDR2 are MNHEY and SMNVEV (reference sequence). The germline V and J ends were trimmed by 5 bases and 6 bases, with 11 bases remaining between them. The CDR3 nucleotides are TGTGCCAGCAGTCCCCAACCCGGTCAGCCCCAGCATTTT. It yields the protein CASSPQPGQPQHF.

This chain connects TRBV11-2 to TRBJ1-1; D may be TRBD1 (5 bases). The germline V gene has CDR1 SGHAT and CDR2 FQNNGV. Between the trimmed V and J ends, which lost 5 bases and 5 bases, there was a span of 15 bases. The CDR3 totals 14 residues. CDR3 DNA: TGTGCCAGCAGCCCCCGTTTTGGGGGGACTGAAGCTTTCTTT. This translates into CASSPRFGGTEAFF.

J is TRBJ2-5 and V is TRBV18; maybe TRBD2 (6 bases). With 2 bases removed from V and 5 bases from J, the gap between germline ends came to 18 bases. The germline CDR1 and CDR2 sequences are KGHSH and LQKENI. The CDR3 totals 16 residues. The CDR3 DNA reads TGTGCCAGCTCACCATCGGGGGTCACACTCCGGGAGACCCAGTACTTC. This gives the protein CASSPSGVTLRETQYF.

The chain recombines TRBV7-2 with TRBJ1-1; 10 bases agree with TRBD1. Germline CDR1 and CDR2: SGHTA and FQGNSA. There are 13 residues in the CDR3. With 5 bases clipped from V and 10 bases from J, the junction kept 7 bases outside the gene matches. The CDR3 DNA follows: TGTGCCAGCAGCCCGTACCGGGACAGGGGAGCTTTCTTT. This codes for CASSPYRDRGAFF.

The chain recombines TRBV10-2 with TRBJ1-6; D is undetermined. V lost 7 bases and J 10 bases, leaving 11 bases between the germline ends. CDR3 length: 12 residues. Germline values: CDR1 WSHSY, CDR2 SAAADI. CDR3 nucleotides: TGCGCCAGCACGAAACGGGGATCACCCCTCCACTTT. Translation gives CASTKRGSPLHF.

This clone occurred a few times. This chain joins TRBV7-2 and TRBJ2-3, with no clear D. The V and J ends lost 5 bases and 5 bases respectively, with 8 bases between them. The CDR3 consists of 12 residues. Looked up from germline, CDR1 is SGHTA and CDR2 is FQGNSA. The CDR3 reads CASSPFKDTQYF. DNA of the CDR3: TGTGCCAGCAGCCCGTTTAAAGATACGCAGTATTTT.

This chain connects TRBV5-1 to TRBJ2-1; 12 nucleotides agree with TRBD1. The CDR3 length is 18 residues. Germline values: CDR1 SGHRS, CDR2 YFSETQ. V shed 3 bases and J 7 bases; nucleotides not matched to a gene: 14. CDR3 nucleotides: TGCGCCAGCAGCTCCCCGATCCGAGGGACAGGGGGCCAGAATGAGCAGTTCTTC. Translating it yields CASSSPIRGTGGQNEQFF. The full variable domain, rest sourced from reference TRBV5-1 and TRBJ2-1, is KAGVTQTPRYLIKTRGQQVTLSCSPISGHRSVSWYQQTPGQGLQFLFEYFSETQRNKGNFPGRFSGRQFSNSRSEMNVSTLELGDSALYLCASSSPIRGTGGQNEQFFGPGTRLTVL.

J is TRBJ2-3 and V is TRBV19, with 7 bases that match TRBD2. The ends lost 3 bases at V and 1 base at J; junction bases unmatched: 4. CDR1 and CDR2 (germline): LNHDA, SQIVND (reference sequence). This CDR3 has 15 amino acids. The CDR3 DNA is TGTGCCAGTAGTATCGCGGGAGAACGCACAGATACGCAGTATTTT. It yields the protein CASSIAGERTDTQYF.

The rearrangement joins TRBV9 to TRBJ2-3; D ambiguous. Germline assignment: CDR1 SGDLS and CDR2 YYNGEE. V was pared by 0 bases and J by 3 bases, with 2 bases between. This CDR3 has 12 residues. The CDR3 DNA sequence: TGTGCCAGCAGCGTAGCTACAGATACGCAGTATTTT. This translates into CASSVATDTQYF.

The chain couples TRBV11-3 to TRBJ1-6, with 9 bases aligning to TRBD1. The germline V gene encodes CDR1 SGHNT and CDR2 YENEEA. V shed 1 base, J shed 13 bases, and the junction held 5 bases outside the gene matches. This CDR3 has 14 residues. Here the CDR3 reads CASSLGGQGRPLHF. In DNA, the CDR3 is TGTGCCAGCAGCTTAGGGGGACAGGGCCGCCCCCTCCACTTT.

V gene TRBV7-9 combines with J gene TRBJ2-5; tentative D call: TRBD2 (5 bases). CDR3 length equals 15 residues. Trimming shortened V by 5 bases and J by 4 bases, and 17 bases separated the two germline ends. Germline V gene data show CDR1 as SEHNR and CDR2 as FQNEAQ (reference sequence). The CDR3 spells CASSASGSTSETQYF. CDR3 bases: TGTGCCAGCAGCGCTTCGGGGTCTACCTCAGAGACCCAGTACTTC.